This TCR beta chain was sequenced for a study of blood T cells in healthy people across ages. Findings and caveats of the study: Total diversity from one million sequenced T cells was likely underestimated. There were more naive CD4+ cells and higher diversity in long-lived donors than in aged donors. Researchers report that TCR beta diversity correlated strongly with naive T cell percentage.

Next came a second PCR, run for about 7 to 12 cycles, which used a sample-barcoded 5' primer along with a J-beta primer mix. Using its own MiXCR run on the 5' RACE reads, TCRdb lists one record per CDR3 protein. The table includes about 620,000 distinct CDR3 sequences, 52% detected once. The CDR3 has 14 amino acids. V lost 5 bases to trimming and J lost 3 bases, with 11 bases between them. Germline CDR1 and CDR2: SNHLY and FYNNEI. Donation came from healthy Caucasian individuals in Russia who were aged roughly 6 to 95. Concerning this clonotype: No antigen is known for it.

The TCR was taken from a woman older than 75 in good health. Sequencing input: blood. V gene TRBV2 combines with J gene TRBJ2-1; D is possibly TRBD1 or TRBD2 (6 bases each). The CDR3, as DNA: TGTGCCAGCAGTAGGGGGACTCACTACAATGAGCAGTTCTTC. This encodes CASSRGTHYNEQFF. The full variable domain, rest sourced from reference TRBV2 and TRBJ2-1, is EPEVTQTPSHQVTQMGQEVILRCVPISNHLYFYWYRQILGQKVEFLVSFYNNEISEKSEIFDDQFSVERPDGSNFTLKIRSTKLEDSAMYFCASSRGTHYNEQFFGPGTRLTVL.